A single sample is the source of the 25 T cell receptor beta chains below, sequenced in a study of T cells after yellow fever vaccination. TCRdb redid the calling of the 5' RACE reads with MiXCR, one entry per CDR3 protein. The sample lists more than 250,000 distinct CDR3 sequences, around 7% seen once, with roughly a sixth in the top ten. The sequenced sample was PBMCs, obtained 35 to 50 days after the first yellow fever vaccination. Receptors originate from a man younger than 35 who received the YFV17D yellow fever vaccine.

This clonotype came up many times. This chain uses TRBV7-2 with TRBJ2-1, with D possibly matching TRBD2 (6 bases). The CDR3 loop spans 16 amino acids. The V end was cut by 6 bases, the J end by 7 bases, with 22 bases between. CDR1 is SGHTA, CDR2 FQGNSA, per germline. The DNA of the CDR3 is TGTGCCAGCAGTCCCGGGGGTAGGGGCCTGATGAATGAGCAGTTCTTC. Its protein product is CASSPGGRGLMNEQFF.

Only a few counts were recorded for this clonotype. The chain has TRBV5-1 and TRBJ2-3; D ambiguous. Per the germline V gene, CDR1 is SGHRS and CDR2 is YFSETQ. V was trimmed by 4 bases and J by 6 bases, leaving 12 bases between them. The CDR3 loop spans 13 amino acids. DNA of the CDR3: TGCGCCAGCAGCGGCCGACCGGCGGATACGCAGTATTTT. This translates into CASSGRPADTQYF.

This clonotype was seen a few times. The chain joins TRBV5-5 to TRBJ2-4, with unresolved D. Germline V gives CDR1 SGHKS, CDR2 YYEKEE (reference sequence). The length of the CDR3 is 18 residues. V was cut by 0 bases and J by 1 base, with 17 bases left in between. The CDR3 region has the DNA TGTGCCAGCAGCTTGGTTGGCCGAGCTCCCCTGGCCAAAAACATTCAGTACTTC. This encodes CASSLVGRAPLAKNIQYF. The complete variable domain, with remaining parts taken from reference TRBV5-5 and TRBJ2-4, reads DAGVTQSPTHLIKTRGQQVTLRCSPISGHKSVSWYQQVLGQGPQFIFQYYEKEERGRGNFPDRFSARQFPNYSSELNVNALLLGDSALYLCASSLVGRAPLAKNIQYFGAGTRLSVL.

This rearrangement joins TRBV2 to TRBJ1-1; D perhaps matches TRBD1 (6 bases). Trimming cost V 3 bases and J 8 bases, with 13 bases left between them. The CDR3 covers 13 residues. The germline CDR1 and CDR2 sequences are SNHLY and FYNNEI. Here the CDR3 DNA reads TGTGCCAGCAGTGATTCCCCGGACAGCGAAGCTTTCTTT. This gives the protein CASSDSPDSEAFF.

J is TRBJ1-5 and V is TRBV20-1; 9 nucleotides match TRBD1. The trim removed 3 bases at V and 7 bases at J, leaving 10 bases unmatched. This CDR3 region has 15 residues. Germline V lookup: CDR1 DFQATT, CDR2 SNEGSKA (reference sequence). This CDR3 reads CSARDRGLVRQPQHF. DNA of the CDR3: TGCAGTGCTAGGGACAGGGGTTTAGTTCGGCAGCCCCAGCATTTT.

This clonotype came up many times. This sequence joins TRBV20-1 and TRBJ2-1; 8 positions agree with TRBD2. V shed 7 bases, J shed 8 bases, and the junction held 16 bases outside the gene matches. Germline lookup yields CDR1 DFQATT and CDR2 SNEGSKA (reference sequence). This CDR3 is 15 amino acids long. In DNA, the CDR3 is TGCAGTGGGAAGCGGGGGAGGACCCCCTCCGATGAGCAGTTCTTC. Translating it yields CSGKRGRTPSDEQFF.

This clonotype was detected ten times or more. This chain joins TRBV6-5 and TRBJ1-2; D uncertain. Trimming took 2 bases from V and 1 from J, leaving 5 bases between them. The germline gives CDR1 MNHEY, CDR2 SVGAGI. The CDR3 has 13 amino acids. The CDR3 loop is CASSYADNYGYTF. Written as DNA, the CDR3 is TGTGCCAGCAGTTACGCAGATAACTATGGCTACACCTTC.

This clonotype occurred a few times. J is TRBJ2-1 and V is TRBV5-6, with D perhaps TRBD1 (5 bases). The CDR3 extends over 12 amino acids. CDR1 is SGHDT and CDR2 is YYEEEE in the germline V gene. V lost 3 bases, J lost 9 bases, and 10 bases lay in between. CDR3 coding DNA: TGTGCCAGCAGCTCGGAGCAGGGTGAGCAGTTCTTC. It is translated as CASSSEQGEQFF. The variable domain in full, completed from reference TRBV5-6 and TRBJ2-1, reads DAGVTQSPTHLIKTRGQQVTLRCSPKSGHDTVSWYQQALGQGPQFIFQYYEEEERQRGNFPDRFSGHQFPNYSSELNVNALLLGDSALYLCASSSEQGEQFFGPGTRLTVL.

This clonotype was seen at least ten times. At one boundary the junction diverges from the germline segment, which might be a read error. The CDR3 DNA reads TGCGCCAGCAGCTTGGGACAGGGGGCAGGGGAGCAGTACTTC. This translates into CASSLGQGAGEQYF. V usage is TRBV7-2 and J usage is TRBJ2-7; 12 positions match TRBD1. The CDR3 consists of 14 residues. In germline, CDR1 is SGHTA, CDR2 FQGNSA.

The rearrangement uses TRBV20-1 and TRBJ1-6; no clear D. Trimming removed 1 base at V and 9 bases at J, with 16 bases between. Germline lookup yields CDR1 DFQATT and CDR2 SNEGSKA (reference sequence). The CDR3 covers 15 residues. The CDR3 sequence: CSARVGGLSSSPLHF. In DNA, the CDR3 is TGCAGTGCTAGAGTGGGCGGACTTTCCTCTTCACCCCTCCACTTT.

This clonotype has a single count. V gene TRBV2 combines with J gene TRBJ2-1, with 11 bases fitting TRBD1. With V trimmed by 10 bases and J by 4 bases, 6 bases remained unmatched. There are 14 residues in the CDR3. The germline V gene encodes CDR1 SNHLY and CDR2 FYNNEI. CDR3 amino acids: CATTGTGGYNEQFF. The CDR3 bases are TGTGCCACCACCGGGACAGGGGGGTACAATGAGCAGTTCTTC.

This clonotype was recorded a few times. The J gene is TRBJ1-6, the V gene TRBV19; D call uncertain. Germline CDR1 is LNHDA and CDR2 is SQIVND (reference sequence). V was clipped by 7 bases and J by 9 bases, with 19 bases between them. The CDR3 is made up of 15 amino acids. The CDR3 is CASTVEVTRFSPLHF. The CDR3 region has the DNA TGTGCCAGTACCGTGGAGGTCACACGGTTTTCACCCCTCCACTTT.

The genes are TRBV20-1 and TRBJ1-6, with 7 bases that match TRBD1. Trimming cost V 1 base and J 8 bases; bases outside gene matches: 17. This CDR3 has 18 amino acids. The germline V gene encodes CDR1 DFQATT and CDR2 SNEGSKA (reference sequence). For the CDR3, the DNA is TGCAGTGCTAGAGTCCCGGGCAGGGGGTCCCTTAGGGATTCACCCCTCCACTTT. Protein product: CSARVPGRGSLRDSPLHF.

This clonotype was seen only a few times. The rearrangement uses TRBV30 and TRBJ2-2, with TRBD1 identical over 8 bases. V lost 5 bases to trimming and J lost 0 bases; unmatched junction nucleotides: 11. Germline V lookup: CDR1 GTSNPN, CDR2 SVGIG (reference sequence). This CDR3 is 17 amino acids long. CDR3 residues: CAWVRGTGRTNTGELFF. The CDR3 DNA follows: TGTGCCTGGGTGAGGGGGACAGGACGAACGAACACCGGGGAGCTGTTTTTT.

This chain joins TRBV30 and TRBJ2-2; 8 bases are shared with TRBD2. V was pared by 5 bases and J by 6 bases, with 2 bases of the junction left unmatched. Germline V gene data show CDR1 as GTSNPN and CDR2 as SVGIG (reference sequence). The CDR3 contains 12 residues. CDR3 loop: CAWAGGPGELFF. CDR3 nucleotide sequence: TGTGCCTGGGCGGGGGGACCCGGGGAGCTGTTTTTT.

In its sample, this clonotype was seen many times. CDR3 residues: CASSLGASGVTDTQYF. The DNA for the CDR3 is TGCGCCAGCAGCTTGGGGGCTAGCGGGGTCACAGATACGCAGTATTTT. V and J are TRBV5-1 and TRBJ2-3; 9 bases agree with TRBD2. This CDR3 comprises 16 residues. In germline, CDR1 is SGHRS, CDR2 YFSETQ. The trim removed 0 bases at V and 2 bases at J, leaving 4 bases unmatched.

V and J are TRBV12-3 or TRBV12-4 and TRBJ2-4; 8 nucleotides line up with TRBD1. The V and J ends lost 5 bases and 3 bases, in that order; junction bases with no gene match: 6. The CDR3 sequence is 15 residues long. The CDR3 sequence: CASSLRGLGKNIQYF. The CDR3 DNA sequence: TGTGCCAGCAGTCTCAGGGGGCTGGGCAAAAACATTCAGTACTTC.

CDR3 nucleotide sequence: TGTGCCAGCAGCCACTCCCTTGCTAGCGGGGGACTCTACAATGAGCAGTTCTTC. Protein sequence: CASSHSLASGGLYNEQFF. The rearrangement joins TRBV14 to TRBJ2-1; 10 bases agree with TRBD2. Germline-derived CDR1 and CDR2 are SGHDN and FVKESK. This CDR3 comprises 18 residues. The ends lost 3 bases at V and 3 bases at J; junction bases unmatched: 11.

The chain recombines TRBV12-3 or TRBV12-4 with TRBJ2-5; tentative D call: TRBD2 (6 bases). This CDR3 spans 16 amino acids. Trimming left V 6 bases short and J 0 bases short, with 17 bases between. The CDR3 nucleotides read TGTGCCAGCAGCTCCGGGACTCTCAAGTACCAAGAGACCCAGTACTTC. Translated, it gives CASSSGTLKYQETQYF.

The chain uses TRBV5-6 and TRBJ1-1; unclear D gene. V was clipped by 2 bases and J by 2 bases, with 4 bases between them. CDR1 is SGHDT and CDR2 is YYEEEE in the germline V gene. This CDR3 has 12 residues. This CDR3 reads CASSLINTEAFF. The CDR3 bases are TGTGCCAGCAGCTTAATAAACACTGAAGCTTTCTTT.

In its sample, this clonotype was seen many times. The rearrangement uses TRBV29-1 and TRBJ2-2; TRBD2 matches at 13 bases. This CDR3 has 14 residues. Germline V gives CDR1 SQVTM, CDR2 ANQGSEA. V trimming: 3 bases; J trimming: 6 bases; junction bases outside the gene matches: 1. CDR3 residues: CSVEGLAGSGELFF. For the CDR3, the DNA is TGCAGCGTTGAGGGACTAGCGGGGTCCGGGGAGCTGTTTTTT.

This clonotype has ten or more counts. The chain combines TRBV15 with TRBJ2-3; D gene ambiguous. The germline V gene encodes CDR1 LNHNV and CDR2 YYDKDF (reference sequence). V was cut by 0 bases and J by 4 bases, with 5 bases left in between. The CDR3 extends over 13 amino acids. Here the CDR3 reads CATSRDLADTQYF. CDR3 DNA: TGTGCCACCAGCAGAGATTTGGCAGATACGCAGTATTTT. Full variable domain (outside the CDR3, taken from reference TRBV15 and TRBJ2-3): DAMVIQNPRYQVTQFGKPVTLSCSQTLNHNVMYWYQQKSSQAPKLLFHYYDKDFNNEADTPDNFQSRRPNTSFCFLDIRSPGLGDTAMYLCATSRDLADTQYFGPGTRLTVL.

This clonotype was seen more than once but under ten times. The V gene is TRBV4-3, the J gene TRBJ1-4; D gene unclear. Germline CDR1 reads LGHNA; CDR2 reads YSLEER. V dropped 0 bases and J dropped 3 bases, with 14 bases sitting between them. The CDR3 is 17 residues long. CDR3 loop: CASSQEVAGSPNEKLFF. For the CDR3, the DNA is TGCGCCAGCAGCCAAGAGGTGGCAGGCAGCCCTAATGAAAAACTGTTTTTT.

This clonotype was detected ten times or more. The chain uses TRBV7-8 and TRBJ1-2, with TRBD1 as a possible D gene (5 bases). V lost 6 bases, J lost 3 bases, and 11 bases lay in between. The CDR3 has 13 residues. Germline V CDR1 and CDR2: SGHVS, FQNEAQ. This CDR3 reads CASSYDRYYGYTF. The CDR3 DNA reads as TGTGCCAGCAGTTACGACAGATACTATGGCTACACCTTC.

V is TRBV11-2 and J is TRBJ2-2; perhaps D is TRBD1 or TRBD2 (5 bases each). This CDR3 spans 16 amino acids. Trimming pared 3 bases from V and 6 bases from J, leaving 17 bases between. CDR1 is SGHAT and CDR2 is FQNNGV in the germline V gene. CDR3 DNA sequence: TGTGCCAGCAGCTTTTTCAGGGAGCAGGATTCCGGGGAGCTGTTTTTT. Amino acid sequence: CASSFFREQDSGELFF.